A single sample gave rise to the 13 T cell receptor beta chains below, sequenced in a study of cytomegalovirus exposure and HLA in healthy donors (dated by TCRdb to about 2017). The library was generated by the immunoSEQ multiplex PCR assay. The multiplex PCR relied on a mix of 60 forward primers for TCR Vbeta segments and 13 reverse primers for TCR Jbeta segments. Imported from immuneACCESS, the table was reduced by TCRdb to in-frame sequences with V and J called. These copies leave out some clones; in studies compared against another copy, an unresolved V gene accounts for under half, and the cause of the remainder is not known. For this sample the table gives 100,000 to 150,000 clones, of which about four fifths were detected only once. The ten largest account for 8% to 9% of the sample. Sample: PBMCs. These receptors originate from a female donor in good health and CMV-seropositive.

The V and J genes are TRBV9 and TRBJ2-5, with a tentative D call TRBD1 (5 bases). The CDR3 is 15 amino acids. Germline V gives CDR1 SGDLS, CDR2 YYNGEE. With 0 bases removed from V and 0 bases from J, the gap between germline ends came to 9 bases. CDR3 sequence reads: CASSVGKGNQETQYF. CDR3 nucleotides: TGTGCCAGCAGCGTAGGCAAGGGGAACCAAGAGACCCAGTACTTC.

V gene TRBV30 combines with J gene TRBJ1-1, with 8 bases matching TRBD1. V shed 4 bases, J shed 3 bases, and the junction held 7 bases outside the gene matches. This CDR3 is built from 14 residues. The germline V gene encodes CDR1 GTSNPN and CDR2 SVGIG (reference sequence). The CDR3, as DNA: TGTGCCTGGACCGGGGACAGGAGATACACTGAAGCTTTCTTT. Its protein is CAWTGDRRYTEAFF.

This chain connects TRBV15 to TRBJ1-5, with TRBD1 matching over 7 bases. There are 14 residues in the CDR3. Germline assignment: CDR1 LNHNV and CDR2 YYDKDF (reference sequence). The junction had 4 bases not matched to a gene; V was cut back by 4 bases and J by 4 bases. CDR3 sequence reads: CATSTGGRNQPQHF. The CDR3 DNA sequence: TGTGCCACCAGCACAGGGGGTCGGAATCAGCCCCAGCATTTT. The full variable domain, with the rest looked up from reference TRBV15 and TRBJ1-5, is DAMVIQNPRYQVTQFGKPVTLSCSQTLNHNVMYWYQQKSSQAPKLLFHYYDKDFNNEADTPDNFQSRRPNTSFCFLDIRSPGLGDTAMYLCATSTGGRNQPQHFGDGTRLSIL.

The J gene is TRBJ1-2, the V gene TRBV27; 7 bases match TRBD1. The J segment lost 4 bases and the V segment lost 4 bases, leaving 6 bases of the junction unmatched. CDR1 is MNHEY and CDR2 is SMNVEV in the germline V gene (reference sequence). The CDR3 sequence is 14 residues long. CDR3 sequence: CASSWGAGGYGYTF. CDR3 DNA: TGTGCCAGCAGTTGGGGGGCAGGGGGCTATGGCTACACCTTC.

The rearrangement uses TRBV7-8 and TRBJ2-1; D uncertain. CDR3 length equals 12 residues. Germline V lookup: CDR1 SGHVS, CDR2 FQNEAQ. V was pared by 1 base and J by 9 bases, with 7 bases between. CDR3 nucleotide sequence: TGTGCCAGCAGCTTAGTTTTCGGTGAGCAGTTCTTC. Amino acids: CASSLVFGEQFF.

The gene calls are TRBV6-5 and TRBJ2-7, with unresolved D. The germline gives CDR1 MNHEY, CDR2 SVGAGI. The CDR3 loop spans 11 amino acids. Trimming shortened V by 7 bases and J by 2 bases, and 6 bases separated the two germline ends. Here the CDR3 DNA reads TGTGCCAGCAAGAGTACCTACGAGCAGTACTTC. Residues: CASKSTYEQYF.

The chain employs TRBV5-5 and TRBJ1-3; D is unresolved. The CDR3 is 15 amino acids. Germline V gene lookup returns CDR1 SGHKS and CDR2 YYEKEE (reference sequence). Between the trimmed V and J ends, which lost 0 bases and 1 base, there was a span of 8 bases. CDR3 nucleotides: TGTGCCAGCAGCTTGGTTGCGGGGTCTGGAAACACCATATATTTT. Encoded protein: CASSLVAGSGNTIYF.

This chain uses TRBV6-6 with TRBJ1-2, with 11 nucleotides matching TRBD1. Trimming took 6 bases from V and 8 from J; bases not matched to a gene: 11. This CDR3 spans 15 amino acids. Looked up from germline, CDR1 is MNHNY and CDR2 is SVGAGI (reference sequence). The CDR3 loop is CASSLGGQGARGYTF. CDR3 in DNA: TGTGCCAGCAGCCTGGGAGGACAGGGGGCGAGGGGCTACACCTTC.

This rearrangement joins TRBV28 to TRBJ2-1; TRBD2 matches at 7 bases. CDR1 is MDHEN and CDR2 is SYDVKM in the germline V gene. This CDR3 comprises 15 residues. V was pared by 5 bases and J by 8 bases, with 12 bases of the junction left unmatched. This chain's CDR3 is CASSAGLVGYDEQFF. In DNA form, the CDR3 reads TGTGCCAGCAGTGCCGGACTAGTGGGTTATGATGAGCAGTTCTTC.

V and J are TRBV7-3 and TRBJ2-3; perhaps TRBD2 as D (5 bases). The CDR3 length is 13 residues. CDR1 and CDR2 (germline): SGHTA, FQGTGA. V was clipped by 3 bases and J by 3 bases, with 7 bases between them. CDR3 amino acids: CASSFSGTDTQYF. CDR3 nucleotides: TGTGCCAGCAGCTTTTCGGGGACAGATACGCAGTATTTT.

This clone has a handful of counts. This chain joins TRBV19 and TRBJ1-1; the match to TRBD1 covers 10 bases. This CDR3 is 15 amino acids long. The germline V gene encodes CDR1 LNHDA and CDR2 SQIVND (reference sequence). V shed 3 bases and J 5 bases; nucleotides not matched to a gene: 6. The CDR3 here is CASSMMGQGITEAFF. Written as DNA, the CDR3 is TGTGCCAGTAGTATGATGGGACAGGGGATTACTGAAGCTTTCTTT.

As for this clone: The sample contains more than one DNA sequence encoding this CDR3. V usage is TRBV5-6 and J usage is TRBJ2-7; the match to TRBD1 covers 7 bases. This CDR3 is built from 12 residues. Trimming at V came to 4 bases and at J to 3 bases, leaving 1 base not matched to a gene. The germline V gene encodes CDR1 SGHDT and CDR2 YYEEEE. The DNA for the CDR3 is TGTGCCAGCAGCCGGGACAGCTACGAGCAGTACTTC. Encoded protein: CASSRDSYEQYF.

The chain employs TRBV28 and TRBJ2-7; unclear D gene. V dropped 2 bases and J dropped 6 bases, with 14 bases sitting between them. This CDR3 contains 14 residues. Germline lookup yields CDR1 MDHEN and CDR2 SYDVKM. The DNA for the CDR3 is TGTGCCAGCAGTTTAGCTGACCGAGGTGTCGAGCAGTACTTC. Translated, it gives CASSLADRGVEQYF.